This T cell receptor (beta chain) came from a study of T cells in Graves' hyperthyroidism and ophthalmopathy. This clonotype was counted between two and nine times. RNA transcripts were the template for amplifying TCR beta CDR3 regions. The HTBI primer set drove a first-round RT-PCR of the TCR CDR3. TCRdb analysed the multiplex PCR reads with MiXCR anew, one entry per CDR3 protein. The sample yields approximately 420,000 distinct CDR3 sequences, about 15% seen once. Subjects aged 18 to 65 presented with newly diagnosed hyperthyroidism of less than 2 months' duration. The V gene lost 6 bases and the J gene lost 3 bases, with 14 bases spanning the gap. The germline V gene has CDR1 SGHVS and CDR2 FNYEAQ. The CDR3 covers 14 residues.

The sequencing sample was made of blood. The TCR sequence derives from a young woman with Graves' hyperthyroidism. This chain links TRBV7-6 with TRBJ1-1, with D perhaps TRBD1 (6 bases). CDR3: CASRYRVGDTEAFF. The DNA of the CDR3 is TGTGCCAGCAGATACAGGGTCGGGGACACTGAAGCTTTCTTT.